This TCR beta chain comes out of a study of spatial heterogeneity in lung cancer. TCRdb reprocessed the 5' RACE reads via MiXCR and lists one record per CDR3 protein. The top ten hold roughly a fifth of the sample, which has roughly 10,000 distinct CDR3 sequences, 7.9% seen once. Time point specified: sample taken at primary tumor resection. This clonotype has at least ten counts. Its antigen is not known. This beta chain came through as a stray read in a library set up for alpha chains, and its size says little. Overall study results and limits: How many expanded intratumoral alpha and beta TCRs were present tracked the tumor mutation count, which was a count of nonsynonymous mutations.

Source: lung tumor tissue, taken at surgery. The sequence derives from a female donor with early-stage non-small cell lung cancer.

Here the CDR3 reads CASTAGQGRGTQYF. CDR3 DNA sequence: TGTGCCAGCACGGCGGGACAGGGGAGGGGGACCCAGTACTTC. The chain carries TRBV6-6 and TRBJ2-5; 10 bases are a match to TRBD1. Germline V lookup: CDR1 MNHNY, CDR2 SVGAGI (reference sequence). Trimming cost V 7 bases and J 7 bases; bases outside gene matches: 9. The CDR3 is 14 residues long.